This T cell receptor (beta chain) was sequenced for a study of T-cell memory formation after mild COVID-19. The CDR3 totals 14 residues. Trimming left V 1 base short and J 0 bases short, with 8 bases between. The germline gives CDR1 SGHRS, CDR2 YFSETQ. TCRdb ran MiXCR on the 5' RACE reads and lists one entry per CDR3 protein. This sample yields around 300,000 distinct CDR3 sequences, of which 14% are seen a single time; approximately 22% belongs to the top ten. The sample taken for sequencing was PBMCs or a T cell subset sorted from them (not recorded which). The sequence was obtained from a young man who had mild COVID-19 (a few samples of this study predate the infection). Cell type and time point are not known. The chain combines TRBV5-1 with TRBJ2-7; D is ambiguous. This CDR3 is CASSLTWGSYEQYF. As DNA, the CDR3 is TGCGCCAGCAGCTTGACATGGGGCTCCTACGAGCAGTACTTC.